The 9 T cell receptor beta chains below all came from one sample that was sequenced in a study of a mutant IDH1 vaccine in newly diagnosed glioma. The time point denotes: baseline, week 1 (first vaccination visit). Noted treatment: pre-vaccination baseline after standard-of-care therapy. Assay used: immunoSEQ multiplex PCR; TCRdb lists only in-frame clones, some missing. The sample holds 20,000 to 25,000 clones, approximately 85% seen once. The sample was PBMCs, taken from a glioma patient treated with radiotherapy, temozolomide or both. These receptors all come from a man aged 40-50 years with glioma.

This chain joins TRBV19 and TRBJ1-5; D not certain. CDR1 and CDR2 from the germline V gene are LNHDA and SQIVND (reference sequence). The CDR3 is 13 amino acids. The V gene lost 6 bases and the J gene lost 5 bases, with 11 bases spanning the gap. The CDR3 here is CASRIRGYQPQHF. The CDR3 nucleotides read TGTGCCAGTAGGATAAGAGGCTATCAGCCCCAGCATTTT.

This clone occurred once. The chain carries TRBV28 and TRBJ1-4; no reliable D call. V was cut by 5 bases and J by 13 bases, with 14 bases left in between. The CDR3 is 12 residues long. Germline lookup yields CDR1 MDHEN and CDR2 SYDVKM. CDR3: CASSPPKSGLFF. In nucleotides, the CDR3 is TGTGCCAGCAGTCCCCCGAAGTCCGGACTGTTTTTT.

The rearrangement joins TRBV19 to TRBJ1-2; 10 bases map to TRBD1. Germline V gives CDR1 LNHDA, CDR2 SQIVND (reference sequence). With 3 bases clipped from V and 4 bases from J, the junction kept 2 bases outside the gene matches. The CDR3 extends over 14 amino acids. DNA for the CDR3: TGTGCCAGTAGTATTGGACAGGGGGTCTATGGCTACACCTTC. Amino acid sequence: CASSIGQGVYGYTF.

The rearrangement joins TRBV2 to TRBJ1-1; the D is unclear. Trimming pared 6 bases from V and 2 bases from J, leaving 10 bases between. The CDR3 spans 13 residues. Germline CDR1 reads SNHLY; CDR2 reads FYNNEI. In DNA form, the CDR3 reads TGTGCCAGCAGCCCCTGGGGAAACACTGAAGCTTTCTTT. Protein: CASSPWGNTEAFF.

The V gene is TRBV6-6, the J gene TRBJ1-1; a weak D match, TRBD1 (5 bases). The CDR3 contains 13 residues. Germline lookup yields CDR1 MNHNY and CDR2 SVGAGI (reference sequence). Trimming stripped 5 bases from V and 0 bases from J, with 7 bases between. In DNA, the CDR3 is TGTGCCAGCAGTCTACAGGTGAACACTGAAGCTTTCTTT. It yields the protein CASSLQVNTEAFF.

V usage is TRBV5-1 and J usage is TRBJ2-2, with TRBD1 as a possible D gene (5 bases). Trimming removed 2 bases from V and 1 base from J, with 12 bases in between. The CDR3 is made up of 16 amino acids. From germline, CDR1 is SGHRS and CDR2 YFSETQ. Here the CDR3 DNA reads TGCGCCAGCAGCTTAATACAGGCTGGGAACACCGGGGAGCTGTTTTTT. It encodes CASSLIQAGNTGELFF.

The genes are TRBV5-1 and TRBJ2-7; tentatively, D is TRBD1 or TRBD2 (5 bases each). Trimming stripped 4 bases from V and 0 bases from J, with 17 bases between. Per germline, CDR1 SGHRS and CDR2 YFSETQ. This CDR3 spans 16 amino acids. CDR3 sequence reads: CASSLTSGAASYEQYF. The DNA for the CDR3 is TGCGCCAGCAGCCTCACCTCCGGGGCAGCCTCCTACGAGCAGTACTTC.

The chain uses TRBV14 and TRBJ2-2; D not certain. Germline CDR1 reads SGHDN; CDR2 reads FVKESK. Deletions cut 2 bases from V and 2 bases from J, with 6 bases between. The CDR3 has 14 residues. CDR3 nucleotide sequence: TGTGCCAGCAGCCAACAGGCAAACACCGGGGAGCTGTTTTTT. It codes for CASSQQANTGELFF.

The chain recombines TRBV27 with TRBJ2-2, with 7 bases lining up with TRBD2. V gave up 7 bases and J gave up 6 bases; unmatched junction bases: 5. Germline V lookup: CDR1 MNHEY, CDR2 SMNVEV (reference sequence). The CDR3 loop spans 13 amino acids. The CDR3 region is CASNGGSPGELFF. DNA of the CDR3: TGTGCCAGCAACGGCGGGAGCCCCGGGGAGCTGTTTTTT.